The clone carrying this TCR beta chain has ten or more counts. This sample is drawn from a study of molecular identifiers for immune sequencing clone quantification. With 1 base clipped from V and 4 bases from J, the junction kept 11 bases outside the gene matches. The CDR3 loop spans 18 amino acids. Germline V lookup: CDR1 SGHAT, CDR2 FQNNGV. Construction of naive CD8 libraries employed roughly 19,000 to 1,100,000 sorted cells together with 10%, 30% or 50% RNA. Bulk libraries came from a prior protocol with listed TCR primers. From the PCR reads, TCRdb called clonotypes with MiXCR, one entry per CDR3 protein. The repertoire includes about 320,000 distinct CDR3 sequences, roughly a fifth of them detected once, and 0.81% sits in the top ten.

This sequence originates from a human donor in good health. Some libraries in this study had Jurkat cell RNA spiked in. The chain joins TRBV11-2 to TRBJ2-3; TRBD1 agrees at 10 bases. Source material: naive CD8+ T cells from blood, with Jurkat cell RNA spiked in. Subset given: FACS-sorted CD8+CD4-CCR7+CD45RA+ naive T cells. For the CDR3, the DNA is TGTGCCAGCAGCTTAGCTCCCCTGACAGGGGGCTTGGCAGATACGCAGTATTTT. It translates to CASSLAPLTGGLADTQYF.